The clone carrying this TCR beta chain appeared many times. The source of the sample is a study of T cells in Graves' hyperthyroidism and ophthalmopathy. Using RNA transcripts as the source, TCR beta CDR3 regions were amplified. The study used the HTBI primer set for a first-round RT-PCR of the TCR CDR3. TCRdb called the multiplex PCR reads again in MiXCR, with one record for every CDR3 protein. The sample comprises almost 350,000 distinct CDR3 sequences, around 18% of which are singletons, and about 16% rests with the top ten. Losses at the gene ends were 3 bases for V and 5 bases for J; bases not matched to a gene: 6. The V gene's germline CDR1 is MNHEY and CDR2 SMNVEV (reference sequence). The CDR3 has 17 residues.

This chain connects TRBV27 to TRBJ2-2; 13 bases fit TRBD2. The origin of this receptor is a middle-aged woman with Graves' ophthalmopathy. Sample: blood. CDR3: CASSFRTSGRGTGELFF. CDR3 in DNA: TGTGCCAGCAGTTTCCGGACTAGCGGGAGAGGTACCGGGGAGCTGTTTTTT.